This entry is about one T cell receptor beta chain. Its target is unknown. The ends were cut back, 4 bases at V and 8 bases at J, with 17 bases in the middle. The CDR3 totals 14 residues. Germline V CDR1 and CDR2: LNHDA, SQIVND (reference sequence). Method: immunoSEQ multiplex PCR; TCRdb's copy keeps in-frame clones and lacks some. The sample has approximately 27,000 clones, 80% to 90% seen once. The sample originates from a study of PD-1 blockade in classical Hodgkin lymphoma. Study details: Every 2 weeks, patients had 3 mg/kg nivolumab intravenously.

Study-wide points: Exclusion applied to patients who initiated nivolumab less than 1 year following ASCT. Newly diagnosed patients and complete responders had comparable diversity at baseline.

Each and every patient relapsed after autologous stem cell transplantation, and patients got differing brentuximab vedotin exposure. This sequence was found in a human donor with classical Hodgkin lymphoma. Sequenced here: peripheral blood mononuclear cells (PBMCs), sampled at baseline. V and J are TRBV19 and TRBJ1-2, with D possibly TRBD1 on 5 matching bases. The CDR3 DNA reads as TGTGCCAGTAGTACGCAGGGACTCCTTGGGGGCTACACCTTC. Translated: CASSTQGLLGGYTF.